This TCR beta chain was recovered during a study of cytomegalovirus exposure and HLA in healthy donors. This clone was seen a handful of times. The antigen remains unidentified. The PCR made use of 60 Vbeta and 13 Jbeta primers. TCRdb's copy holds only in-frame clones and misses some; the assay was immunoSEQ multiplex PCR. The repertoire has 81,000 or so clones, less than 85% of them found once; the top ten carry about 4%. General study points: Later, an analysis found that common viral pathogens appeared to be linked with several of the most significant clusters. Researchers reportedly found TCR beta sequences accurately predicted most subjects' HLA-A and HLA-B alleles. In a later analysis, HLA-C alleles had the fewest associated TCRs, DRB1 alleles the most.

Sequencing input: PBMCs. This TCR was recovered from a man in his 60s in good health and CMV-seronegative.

This CDR3 is CASSSTSAQETQYF. The CDR3 region has the DNA TGCGCCAGCAGCTCGACTAGCGCCCAAGAGACCCAGTACTTC. V usage is TRBV5-1 and J usage is TRBJ2-5; 8 bases are a match to TRBD2. CDR1 and CDR2 (germline): SGHRS, YFSETQ. This CDR3 contains 14 residues. After removal of 3 bases from V and 1 base from J, the junction contained 2 bases not matched to a gene.